This TCR beta chain originates from a study of response to subunit inactivated influenza vaccine. The CDR3 extends over 16 amino acids. Germline V gene lookup returns CDR1 LGHNA and CDR2 YSLEER. Trimming cost V 0 bases and J 9 bases, with 15 bases left between them. There are a few counts of this clonotype. Its antigen is undetermined. Via MiXCR, TCRdb re-called the RT-PCR reads, giving one row per CDR3 protein. The sample shows some 800,000 distinct CDR3 sequences, 20% to 25% of them seen only once. Findings and limits, study-wide: With each seasonal influenza vaccination, the authors suggested, few new T cells are recruited.

The chain links TRBV4-3 to TRBJ1-6, with TRBD1 as a possible D gene (5 bases). This sequence was found in a man in his fifties or sixties who received an inactivated influenza vaccine. The specimen was PBMCs from blood, collected about 5 days after vaccination. The CDR3 sequence: CASSQDWGSRGSPLHF. The CDR3 coding sequence is TGCGCCAGCAGCCAAGACTGGGGCTCGAGGGGTTCACCCCTCCACTTT.